This entry features one T cell receptor beta chain sequence. The data belong to a study of T cell responses to AZD1222 COVID-19 vaccine. This CDR3 has 16 residues. V was pared by 3 bases and J by 2 bases, with 9 bases of the junction left unmatched. Germline CDR1 is GTSNPN and CDR2 is SVGIG (reference sequence). The repertoire was sequenced with immunoSEQ multiplex PCR; TCRdb's copy has only in-frame clones and lacks some. The table records 90,000 to 150,000 clones, approximately 86% of them present only once. The chain links TRBV30 to TRBJ1-5; 8 bases are shared with TRBD1. This TCR derives from an adult who received the AZD1222 COVID-19 vaccine. Sequencing used peripheral blood, obtained 28 days after the second AZD1222 dose. The CDR3 loop is CAWSITGGAGNQPQHF. The DNA for the CDR3 is TGTGCCTGGAGCATCACAGGGGGTGCGGGCAATCAGCCCCAGCATTTT.